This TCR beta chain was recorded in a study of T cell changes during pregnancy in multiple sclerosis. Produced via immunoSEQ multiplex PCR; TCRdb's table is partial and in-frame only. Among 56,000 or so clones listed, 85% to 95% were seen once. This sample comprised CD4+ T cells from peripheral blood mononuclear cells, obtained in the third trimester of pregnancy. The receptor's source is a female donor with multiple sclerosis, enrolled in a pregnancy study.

As DNA, the CDR3 is TGTGCCAGCAGCTCCCATTGGGACAGGTTCTCTGGGGCCAACGTCCTGACTTTC. Amino acids: CASSSHWDRFSGANVLTF. The rearrangement links TRBV11-2 to TRBJ2-6, with 8 positions matching TRBD1. The CDR3 length is 18 residues. Germline V gene lookup returns CDR1 SGHAT and CDR2 FQNNGV. Trimming at V came to 4 bases and at J to 0 bases, leaving 8 bases not matched to a gene.